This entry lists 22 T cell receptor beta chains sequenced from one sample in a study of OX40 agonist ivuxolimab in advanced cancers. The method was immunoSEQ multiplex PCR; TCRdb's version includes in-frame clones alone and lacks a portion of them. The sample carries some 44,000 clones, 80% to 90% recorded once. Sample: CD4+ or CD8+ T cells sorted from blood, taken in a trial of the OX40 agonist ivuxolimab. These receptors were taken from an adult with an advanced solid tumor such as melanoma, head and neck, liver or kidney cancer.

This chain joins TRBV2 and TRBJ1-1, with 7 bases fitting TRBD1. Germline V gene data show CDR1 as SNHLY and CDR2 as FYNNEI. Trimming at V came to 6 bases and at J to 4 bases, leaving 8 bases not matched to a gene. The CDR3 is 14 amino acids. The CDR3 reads CASRDREGGTEAFF. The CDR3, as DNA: TGTGCCAGCAGAGACAGGGAGGGCGGCACTGAAGCTTTCTTT.

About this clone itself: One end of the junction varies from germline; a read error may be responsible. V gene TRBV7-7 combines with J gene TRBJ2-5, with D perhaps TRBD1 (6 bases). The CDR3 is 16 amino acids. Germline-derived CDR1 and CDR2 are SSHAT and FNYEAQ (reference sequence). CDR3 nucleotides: TGTGCTAGCAGCGACGACCAACAGGGAAGGCGAGAGACCCAGTACTTC. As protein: CASSDDQQGRRETQYF. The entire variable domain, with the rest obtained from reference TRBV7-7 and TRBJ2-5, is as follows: GAGVSQSPRYKVTKRGQDVTLRCDPISSHATLYWYQQALGQGPEFLTYFNYEAQPDKSGLPSDRFSAERPEGSISTLTIQRTEQRDSAMYRCASSDDQQGRRETQYFGPGTRLLVL.

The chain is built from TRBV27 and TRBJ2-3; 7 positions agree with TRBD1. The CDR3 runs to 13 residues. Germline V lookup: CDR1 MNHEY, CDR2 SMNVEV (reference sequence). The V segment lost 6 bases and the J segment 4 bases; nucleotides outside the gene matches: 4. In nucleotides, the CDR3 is TGTGCCAGCAGGGGACAGAACTCAGATACGCAGTATTTT. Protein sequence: CASRGQNSDTQYF.

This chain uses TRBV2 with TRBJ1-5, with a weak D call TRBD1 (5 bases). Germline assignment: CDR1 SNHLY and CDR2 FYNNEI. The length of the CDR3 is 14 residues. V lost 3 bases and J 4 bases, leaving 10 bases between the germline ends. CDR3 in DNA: TGTGCCAGCAGTGACAGGGCGGCGAATCAGCCCCAGCATTTT. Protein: CASSDRAANQPQHF.

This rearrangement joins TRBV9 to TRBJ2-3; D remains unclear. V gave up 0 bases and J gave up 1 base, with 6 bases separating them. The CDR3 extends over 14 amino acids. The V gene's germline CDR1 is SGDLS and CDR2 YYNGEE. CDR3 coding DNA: TGTGCCAGCAGCGTAGGGTCTCGCACAGATACGCAGTATTTT. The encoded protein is CASSVGSRTDTQYF.

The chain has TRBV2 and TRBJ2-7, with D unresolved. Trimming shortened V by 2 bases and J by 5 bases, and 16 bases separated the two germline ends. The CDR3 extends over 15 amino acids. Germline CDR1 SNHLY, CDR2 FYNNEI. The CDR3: CASSELDGSVDEQYF. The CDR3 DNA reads TGTGCCAGCAGTGAACTGGACGGGTCTGTAGACGAGCAGTACTTC.

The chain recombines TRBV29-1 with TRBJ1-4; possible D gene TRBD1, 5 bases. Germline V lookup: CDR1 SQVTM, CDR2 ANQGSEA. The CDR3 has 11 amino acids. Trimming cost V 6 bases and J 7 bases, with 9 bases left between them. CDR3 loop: CSVAGGEKLFF. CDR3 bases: TGCAGCGTCGCCGGGGGTGAAAAACTGTTTTTT.

The CDR3 sequence: CASSANPGQGVSGELFF. CDR3 nucleotide sequence: TGTGCCAGCAGCGCCAACCCGGGACAGGGGGTCTCCGGGGAGCTGTTTTTT. The chain is built from TRBV7-2 and TRBJ2-2; the match to TRBD1 covers 11 bases. Looked up from germline, CDR1 is SGHTA and CDR2 is FQGNSA. The CDR3 runs to 17 residues. The V gene end was trimmed by 5 bases and the J gene end by 6 bases; junction bases not matched to a gene: 11.

Here the CDR3 reads CASSFSGETTEAFF. The CDR3 nucleotides read TGTGCCAGCAGTTTCAGTGGGGAAACCACTGAAGCTTTCTTT. The chain has TRBV27 and TRBJ1-1; D not certain. CDR3 size: 14 residues. The germline gives CDR1 MNHEY, CDR2 SMNVEV (reference sequence). Trimming removed 3 bases from V and 4 bases from J, with 12 bases in between.

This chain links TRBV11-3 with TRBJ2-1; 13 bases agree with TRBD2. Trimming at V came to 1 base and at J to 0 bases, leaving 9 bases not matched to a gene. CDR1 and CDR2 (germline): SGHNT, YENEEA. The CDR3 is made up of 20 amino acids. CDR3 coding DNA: TGTGCCAGCAGCTTAGCGGGACTAGCGGGGCTCCCCCGCTCCTACAATGAGCAGTTCTTC. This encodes CASSLAGLAGLPRSYNEQFF. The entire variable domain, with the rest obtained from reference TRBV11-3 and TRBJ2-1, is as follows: EAGVVQSPRYKIIEKKQPVAFWCNPISGHNTLYWYLQNLGQGPELLIRYENEEAVDDSQLPKDRFSAERLKGVDSTLKIQPAELGDSAVYLCASSLAGLAGLPRSYNEQFFGPGTRLTVL.

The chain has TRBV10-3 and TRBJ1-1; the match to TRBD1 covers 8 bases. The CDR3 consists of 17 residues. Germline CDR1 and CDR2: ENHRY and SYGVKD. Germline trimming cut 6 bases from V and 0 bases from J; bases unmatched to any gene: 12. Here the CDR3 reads CAIRPGTGRSLNTEAFF. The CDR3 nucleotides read TGTGCCATCAGACCCGGGACAGGACGATCACTGAACACTGAAGCTTTCTTT.

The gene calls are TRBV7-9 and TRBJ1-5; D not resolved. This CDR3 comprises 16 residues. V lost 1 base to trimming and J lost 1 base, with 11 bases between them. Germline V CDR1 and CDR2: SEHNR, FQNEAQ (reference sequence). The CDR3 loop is CASSLVPRPSNQPQHF. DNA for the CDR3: TGTGCCAGCAGCTTAGTGCCCAGACCCAGCAATCAGCCCCAGCATTTT.

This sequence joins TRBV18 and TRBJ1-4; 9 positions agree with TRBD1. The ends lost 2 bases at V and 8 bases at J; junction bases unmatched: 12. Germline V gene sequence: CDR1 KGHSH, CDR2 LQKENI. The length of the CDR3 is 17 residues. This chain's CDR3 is CASSPYEPGQGGEKLFF. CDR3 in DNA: TGTGCCAGCTCACCATACGAACCGGGACAGGGAGGGGAAAAACTGTTTTTT.

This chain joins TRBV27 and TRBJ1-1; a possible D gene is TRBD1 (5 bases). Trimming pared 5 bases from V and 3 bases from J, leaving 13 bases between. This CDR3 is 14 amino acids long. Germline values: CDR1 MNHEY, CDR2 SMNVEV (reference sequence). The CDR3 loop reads CASSEGSGHTEAFF. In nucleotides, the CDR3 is TGTGCCAGCAGTGAGGGCTCGGGACACACTGAAGCTTTCTTT.

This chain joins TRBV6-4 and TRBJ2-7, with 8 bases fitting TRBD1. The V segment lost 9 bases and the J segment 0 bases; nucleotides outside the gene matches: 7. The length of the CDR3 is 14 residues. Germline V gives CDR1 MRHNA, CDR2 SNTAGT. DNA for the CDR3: TGTGCCAGGAAATACAGGGGGTGCTCCTACGAGCAGTACTTC. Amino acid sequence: CARKYRGCSYEQYF.

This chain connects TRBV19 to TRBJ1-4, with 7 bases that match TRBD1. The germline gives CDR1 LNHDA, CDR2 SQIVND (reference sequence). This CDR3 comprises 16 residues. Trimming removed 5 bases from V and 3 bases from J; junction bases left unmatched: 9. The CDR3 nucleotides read TGTGCCAGTAGTGTAGCCCCCGGGACAGCTAATGAAAAACTGTTTTTT. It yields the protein CASSVAPGTANEKLFF. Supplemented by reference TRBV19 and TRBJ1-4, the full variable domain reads DGGITQSPKYLFRKEGQNVTLSCEQNLNHDAMYWYRQDPGQGLRLIYYSQIVNDFQKGDIAEGYSVSREKKESFPLTVTSAQKNPTAFYLCASSVAPGTANEKLFFGSGTQLSVL.

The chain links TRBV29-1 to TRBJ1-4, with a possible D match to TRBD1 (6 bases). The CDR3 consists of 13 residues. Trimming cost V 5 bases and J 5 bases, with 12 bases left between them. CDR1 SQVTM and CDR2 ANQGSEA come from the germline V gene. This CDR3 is CSVSQGGNEKLFF. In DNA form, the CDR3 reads TGCAGCGTTTCACAGGGAGGGAATGAAAAACTGTTTTTT.

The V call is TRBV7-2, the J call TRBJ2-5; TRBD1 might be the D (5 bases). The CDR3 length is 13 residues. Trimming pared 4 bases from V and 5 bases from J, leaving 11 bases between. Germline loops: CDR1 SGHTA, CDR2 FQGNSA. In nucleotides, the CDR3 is TGTGCCAGCAGCTCGACAGTGGTGGAGACCCAGTACTTC. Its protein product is CASSSTVVETQYF. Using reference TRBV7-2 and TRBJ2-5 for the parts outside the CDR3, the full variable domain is GAGVSQSPSNKVTEKGKDVELRCDPISGHTALYWYRQSLGQGLEFLIYFQGNSAPDKSGLPSDRFSAERTGGSVSTLTIQRTQQEDSAVYLCASSSTVVETQYFGPGTRLLVL.

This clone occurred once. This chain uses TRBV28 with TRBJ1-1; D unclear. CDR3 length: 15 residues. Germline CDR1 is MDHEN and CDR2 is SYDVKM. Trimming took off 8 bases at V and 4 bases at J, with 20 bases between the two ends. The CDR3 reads CASWPPRAGSTEAFF. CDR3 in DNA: TGTGCCAGCTGGCCCCCAAGGGCGGGGAGCACTGAAGCTTTCTTT.

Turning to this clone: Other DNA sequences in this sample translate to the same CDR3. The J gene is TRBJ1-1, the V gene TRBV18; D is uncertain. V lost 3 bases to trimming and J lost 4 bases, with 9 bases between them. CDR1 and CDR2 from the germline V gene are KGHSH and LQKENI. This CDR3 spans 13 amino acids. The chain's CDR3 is CASSPGEGTEAFF. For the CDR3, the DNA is TGTGCCAGCTCACCCGGCGAAGGCACTGAAGCTTTCTTT.

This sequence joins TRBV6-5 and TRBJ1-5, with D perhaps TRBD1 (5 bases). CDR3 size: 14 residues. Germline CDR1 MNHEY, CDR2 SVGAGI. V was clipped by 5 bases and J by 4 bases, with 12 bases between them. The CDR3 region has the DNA TGTGCCAGCAGTCCTTGGGGGGGTAATCAGCCCCAGCATTTT. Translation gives CASSPWGGNQPQHF.

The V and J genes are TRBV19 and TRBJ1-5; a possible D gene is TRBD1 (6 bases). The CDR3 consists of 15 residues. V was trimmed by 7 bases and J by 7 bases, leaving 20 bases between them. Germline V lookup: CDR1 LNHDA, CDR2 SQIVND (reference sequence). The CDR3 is CASTQSAGVRQPQHF. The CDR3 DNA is TGTGCCAGTACCCAGAGCGCAGGGGTGCGGCAGCCCCAGCATTTT.